Presented here are 7 T cell receptor beta chains from one specimen sequenced in a study of T cell repertoires in cytomegalovirus infection. In TCRdb, the reads were re-called with MiXCR into one record per CDR3 protein. The table includes hundreds of thousands of distinct CDR3 sequences, roughly 9.3% detected once. What was sequenced was PBMCs. Source of these receptors: a human donor in good health (CMV status not recorded). Some clones in this sample may be carry-over from other donors' samples.

This clonotype was recorded many times. Here the CDR3 reads CASSLVARGGTFF. In DNA form, the CDR3 reads TGTGCCAGCAGTTTGGTAGCCCGGGGTGGCACTTTCTTT. V gene TRBV28 combines with J gene TRBJ1-1; no clear D. Germline loops: CDR1 MDHEN, CDR2 SYDVKM. V lost 3 bases and J 12 bases, leaving 17 bases between the germline ends. This CDR3 has 13 amino acids.

In its sample, this clonotype was seen many times. The rearrangement uses TRBV2 and TRBJ2-7, with D uncertain. Germline loops: CDR1 SNHLY, CDR2 FYNNEI. The V end lost 7 bases, the J end lost 1 base, and 11 bases lay between the germline ends. The CDR3 contains 13 residues. In DNA form, the CDR3 reads TGTGCCAGCAAATGGGCCCCTTCCTACGAGCAGTACTTC. Translated: CASKWAPSYEQYF.

Ten or more counts support this clonotype. The chain employs TRBV24-1 and TRBJ2-6, with unresolved D. Germline CDR1 KGHDR, CDR2 SFDVKD. Trimming took off 3 bases at V and 4 bases at J, with 9 bases between the two ends. The CDR3 has 15 amino acids. The CDR3 DNA reads TGTGCCACCAGTGATAGTACGCCCGGGGCCAACGTCCTGACTTTC. Its translation is CATSDSTPGANVLTF.

The rearrangement uses TRBV20-1 and TRBJ2-1, with D perhaps matching TRBD2 (7 bases). The germline gives CDR1 DFQATT, CDR2 SNEGSKA (reference sequence). The CDR3 is 18 residues long. V was clipped by 1 base and J by 0 bases, with 19 bases between them. CDR3 DNA sequence: TGCAGTGCTAGAGGAGAACGGGGGCGGGGGAGCTCCTACAATGAGCAGTTCTTC. It encodes CSARGERGRGSSYNEQFF.

Concerning this clonotype itself: Lacking the conserved final phenylalanine or tryptophan, this CDR3 likely reflects a read error. It is unclear where the CDR3 begins or ends on the DNA, so no DNA is shown, and the CDR3 is as TCRdb lists it. The chain couples TRBV28 to TRBJ2-1; TRBD1 was called by the table and not checked on the DNA. The CDR3 is 12 residues long, counting both termini. Germline V gene sequence: CDR1 MDHEN, CDR2 SYDVKM. The chain's CDR3 is CASRTLRDRPFI.

A few counts support this clonotype. The chain recombines TRBV28 with TRBJ1-1; no definite D call. CDR1 and CDR2 (germline): MDHEN, SYDVKM. There are 14 residues in the CDR3. Between the trimmed V and J ends, which lost 3 bases and 0 bases, there was a span of 8 bases. The CDR3 bases are TGTGCCAGCAGTTTTTCCCCCATGAACACTGAAGCTTTCTTT. Translation gives CASSFSPMNTEAFF.

This clonotype occurred a few times. This chain joins TRBV19 and TRBJ2-5; either TRBD1 or TRBD2 may supply D (6 bases each). Per the germline V gene, CDR1 is LNHDA and CDR2 is SQIVND (reference sequence). The V end was cut by 5 bases, the J end by 1 base, with 14 bases between. The CDR3 is made up of 15 amino acids. DNA of the CDR3: TGTGCCAGTAGTCGAATTCGGGGGCCCCAAGAGACCCAGTACTTC. Amino acids: CASSRIRGPQETQYF.